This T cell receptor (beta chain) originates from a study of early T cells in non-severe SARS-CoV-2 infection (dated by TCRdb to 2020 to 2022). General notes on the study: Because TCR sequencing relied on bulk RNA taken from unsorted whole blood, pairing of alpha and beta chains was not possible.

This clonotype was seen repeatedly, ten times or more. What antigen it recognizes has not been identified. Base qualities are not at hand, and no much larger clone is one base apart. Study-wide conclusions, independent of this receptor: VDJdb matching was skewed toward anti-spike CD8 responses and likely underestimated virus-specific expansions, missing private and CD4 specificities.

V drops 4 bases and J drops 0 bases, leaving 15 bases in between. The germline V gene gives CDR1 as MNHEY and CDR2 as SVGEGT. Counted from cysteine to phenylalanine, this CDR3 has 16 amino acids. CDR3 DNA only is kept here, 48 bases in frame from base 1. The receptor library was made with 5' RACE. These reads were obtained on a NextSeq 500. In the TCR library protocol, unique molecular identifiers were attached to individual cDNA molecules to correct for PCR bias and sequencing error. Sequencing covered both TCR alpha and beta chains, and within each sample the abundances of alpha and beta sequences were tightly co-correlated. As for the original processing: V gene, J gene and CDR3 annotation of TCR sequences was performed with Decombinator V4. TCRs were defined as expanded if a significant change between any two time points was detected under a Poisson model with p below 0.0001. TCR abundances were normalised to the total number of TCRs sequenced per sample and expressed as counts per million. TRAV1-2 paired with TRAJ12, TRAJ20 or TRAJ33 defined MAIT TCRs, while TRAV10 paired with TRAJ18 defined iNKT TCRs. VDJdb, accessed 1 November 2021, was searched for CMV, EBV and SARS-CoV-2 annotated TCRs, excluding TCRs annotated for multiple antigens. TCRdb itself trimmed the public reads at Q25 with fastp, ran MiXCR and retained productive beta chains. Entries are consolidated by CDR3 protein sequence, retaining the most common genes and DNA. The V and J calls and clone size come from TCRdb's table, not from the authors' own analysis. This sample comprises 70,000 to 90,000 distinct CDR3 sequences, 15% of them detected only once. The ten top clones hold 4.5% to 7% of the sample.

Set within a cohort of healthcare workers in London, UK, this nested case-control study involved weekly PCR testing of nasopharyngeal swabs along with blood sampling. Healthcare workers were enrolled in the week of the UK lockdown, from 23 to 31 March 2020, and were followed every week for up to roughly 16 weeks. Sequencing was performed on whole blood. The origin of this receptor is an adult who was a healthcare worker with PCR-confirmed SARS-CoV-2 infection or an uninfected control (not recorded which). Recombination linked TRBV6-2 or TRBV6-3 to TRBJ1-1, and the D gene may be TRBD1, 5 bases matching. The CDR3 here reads CASSWGEGRVNTEAFF. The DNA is TGTGCCAGCAGTTGGGGGGAGGGGAGAGTGAACACTGAAGCTTTCTTT.